This entry lists 4 T cell receptor beta chains sequenced from one sample in a study of beta chain features in type 1 diabetes. Overall study findings and caveats: For Type 1 diabetes patients, all four CD4+ subsets carried TCRB CDR3s that were moderately but significantly shorter.

What these receptors recognize is not known. Every isolated RNA sample was fully reverse transcribed, so sequencing captured expressed TCRB transcripts. Profiled with immunoSEQ multiplex PCR; TCRdb holds only in-frame clones, not every one. The sample gives about 650,000 clones, around 11% of which show up once; about 0.11% is in the top ten. Sample: naive CD4+ T cells from blood. The receptors shown here come from a man between 25 and 39 years old with type 1 diabetes.

The chain combines TRBV6-6 with TRBJ2-1, with 7 bases aligning to TRBD1. The V and J ends lost 6 bases and 0 bases, in that order; junction bases with no gene match: 5. The CDR3 extends over 15 amino acids. Germline-derived CDR1 and CDR2 are MNHNY and SVGAGI (reference sequence). This CDR3 reads CASSIQGSSYNEQFF. The CDR3 DNA follows: TGTGCCAGCAGCATACAGGGGAGCTCCTACAATGAGCAGTTCTTC.

V and J are TRBV7-9 and TRBJ2-3; D is unclear. The CDR3 is made up of 12 amino acids. CDR1 SEHNR and CDR2 FQNEAQ come from the germline V gene (reference sequence). V lost 3 bases to trimming and J lost 8 bases, with 9 bases between them. The CDR3 here is CASSLTTATQYF. CDR3 nucleotides: TGTGCCAGCAGCTTGACGACGGCTACGCAGTATTTT.

The chain is built from TRBV5-1 and TRBJ2-7; 11 bases agree with TRBD1. The trim removed 1 base at V and 4 bases at J, leaving 7 bases unmatched. Germline V gene sequence: CDR1 SGHRS, CDR2 YFSETQ. This CDR3 has 16 residues. This CDR3 reads CASSLIGDRGFYEQYF. In DNA, the CDR3 is TGCGCCAGCAGCTTGATTGGGGACAGGGGGTTTTACGAGCAGTACTTC.

This clone was detected only a few times. The V gene is TRBV29-1, the J gene TRBJ1-5, with TRBD1 matching 12 bases. With V trimmed by 6 bases and J by 5 bases, 2 bases remained unmatched. CDR1 is SQVTM and CDR2 is ANQGSEA in the germline V gene. This CDR3 contains 13 residues. The CDR3 sequence: CSVGQGADQPQHF. The CDR3 DNA is TGCAGCGTGGGACAGGGGGCGGATCAGCCCCAGCATTTT. Looking up the rest from reference TRBV29-1 and TRBJ1-5 gives the full variable domain: SAVISQKPSRDICQRGTSLTIQCQVDSQVTMMFWYRQQPGQSLTLIATANQGSEATYESGFVIDKFPISRPNLTFSTLTVSNMSPEDSSIYLCSVGQGADQPQHFGDGTRLSIL.